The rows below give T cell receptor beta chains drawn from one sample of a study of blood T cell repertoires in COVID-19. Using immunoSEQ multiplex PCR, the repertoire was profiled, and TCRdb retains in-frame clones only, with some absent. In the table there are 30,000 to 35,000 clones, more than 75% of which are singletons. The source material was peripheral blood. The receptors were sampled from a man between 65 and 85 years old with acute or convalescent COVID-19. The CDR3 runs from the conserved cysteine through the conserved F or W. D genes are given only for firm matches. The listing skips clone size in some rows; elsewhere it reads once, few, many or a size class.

CDR3: CASSSRTELTGELFF; DNA: TGTGCCAGCAGCAGCCGGACAGAGCTCACCGGGGAGCTGTTTTTT; V: TRBV7-2; D: .; size: .; J: TRBJ2-2
CDR3: CSASRQETQYF; DNA: TGCAGTGCTAGCAGGCAAGAGACCCAGTACTTC; V: TRBV20-1; D: .; size: .; J: TRBJ2-5
CDR3: CASSYVGEKLFF; DNA: TGTGCCAGCAGTTACGTCGGGGAAAAACTGTTTTTT; V: TRBV6-2/TRBV6-3; D: .; size: .; J: TRBJ1-4
CDR3: CASSIQGDTEAFF; DNA: TGTGCCAGTAGTATACAAGGAGACACTGAAGCTTTCTTT; V: TRBV19; D: .; size: .; J: TRBJ1-1
CDR3: CASSLSGGLTEAFF; DNA: TGTGCCAGCAGCCTGAGCGGGGGTCTCACTGAAGCTTTCTTT; V: TRBV9; D: .; size: .; J: TRBJ1-1
CDR3: CSVSGKAGGYGYTF; DNA: TGCAGCGTTTCAGGAAAGGCGGGGGGCTATGGCTACACCTTC; V: TRBV29-1; D: .; size: .; J: TRBJ1-2
CDR3: CASNLEAFF; DNA: TGTGCCAGCAACCTAGAAGCTTTCTTT; V: TRBV27; D: .; size: .; J: TRBJ1-1
CDR3: CASSVRARQNTEAFF; DNA: TGTGCCAGCAGCGTCCGTGCCAGACAGAACACTGAAGCTTTCTTT; V: TRBV9; D: .; size: .; J: TRBJ1-1
CDR3: CASSRGLALRWDIQYF; DNA: TGTGCCAGCAGCCGGGGACTAGCCTTGAGATGGGACATTCAGTACTTC; V: TRBV4-2; D: TRBD2; size: few; J: TRBJ2-4
CDR3: CASSVESPGGGFGYTF; DNA: TGTGCCAGCAGTGTCGAAAGTCCGGGAGGGGGCTTTGGCTACACCTTC; V: TRBV2; D: TRBD1; size: .; J: TRBJ1-2
CDR3: CASTINQETQYF; DNA: TGTGCCAGCACCATAAACCAAGAGACCCAGTACTTC; V: TRBV7-9; D: .; size: .; J: TRBJ2-5
CDR3: CASSWAGADTEAFF; DNA: TGCGCCAGCAGCTGGGCAGGGGCGGACACTGAAGCTTTCTTT; V: TRBV5-1; D: .; size: .; J: TRBJ1-1
CDR3: CASSSARTGMNTEAFF; DNA: TGTGCCAGCAGCTCCGCCCGGACAGGGATGAACACTGAAGCTTTCTTT; V: TRBV11-1; D: TRBD1; size: .; J: TRBJ1-1
CDR3: CASKGQGASYEQYF; DNA: TGTGCCAGCAAGGGACAGGGGGCATCCTACGAGCAGTACTTC; V: TRBV6-5; D: TRBD1; size: once; J: TRBJ2-7
CDR3: CAWSVARYNEQFF; DNA: TGTGCCTGGAGTGTAGCCAGGTACAATGAGCAGTTCTTC; V: TRBV30; D: .; size: .; J: TRBJ2-1
CDR3: CASSQGPGYTF; DNA: TGTGCCAGCAGCCAAGGGCCTGGCTACACCTTC; V: TRBV3-1/TRBV3-2; D: .; size: .; J: TRBJ1-2
CDR3: CASSLNSYGYTF; DNA: TGTGCCAGCAGCCTCAACAGCTATGGCTACACCTTC; V: TRBV9; D: .; size: .; J: TRBJ1-2
CDR3: CASSTGRGDEQYF; DNA: TGTGCCAGCAGTACGGGCAGGGGGGACGAGCAGTACTTC; V: TRBV6-6; D: .; size: .; J: TRBJ2-7
CDR3: CASSQDTGISGNTIYF; DNA: TGTGCCAGCAGCCAAGATACGGGGATCTCCGGAAACACCATATATTTT; V: TRBV3-1/TRBV3-2; D: .; size: .; J: TRBJ1-3
CDR3: CASSLGGPGNYEQYF; DNA: TGTGCCAGCAGCCTAGGAGGGCCCGGAAACTACGAGCAGTACTTC; V: TRBV7-2; D: .; size: .; J: TRBJ2-7
CDR3: CATGGTGGLTNEKLFF; DNA: TGTGCCACCGGTGGGACAGGGGGGTTAACTAATGAAAAACTGTTTTTT; V: TRBV10-3; D: TRBD1; size: .; J: TRBJ1-4
CDR3: CASSVDGQGNTIYF; DNA: TGTGCCAGCAGCGTAGATGGGCAGGGCAACACCATATATTTT; V: TRBV9; D: .; size: .; J: TRBJ1-3
CDR3: CASSLRDSQDEQYF; DNA: TGTGCCAGCAGCTTACGGGACAGCCAGGACGAGCAGTACTTC; V: TRBV7-6; D: TRBD1; size: .; J: TRBJ2-7
CDR3: CASSPGLAGYETGELFF; DNA: TGTGCCAGTAGTCCGGGACTAGCGGGGTATGAAACCGGGGAGCTGTTTTTT; V: TRBV19; D: TRBD2; size: .; J: TRBJ2-2
CDR3: CASSFRREVAYF; DNA: TGTGCCAGCAGTTTCAGGCGGGAAGTGGCCTACTTC; V: TRBV6-2/TRBV6-3; D: .; size: .; J: TRBJ2-7
CDR3: CASSFTGRGVGEQFF; DNA: TGTGCCAGCAGTTTCACAGGGAGGGGGGTCGGTGAGCAGTTCTTC; V: TRBV28; D: .; size: once; J: TRBJ2-1
CDR3: CASSWSNTGELFF; DNA: TGTGCCAGCAGCTGGAGTAACACCGGGGAGCTGTTTTTT; V: TRBV11-3; D: .; size: .; J: TRBJ2-2
CDR3: CASSQDGTGAGNTIYF; DNA: TGCGCCAGCAGCCAAGACGGGACAGGGGCTGGAAACACCATATATTTT; V: TRBV4-1; D: TRBD1; size: .; J: TRBJ1-3
CDR3: CAITTGIEGYTF; DNA: TGTGCCATCACGACAGGGATTGAAGGCTACACCTTC; V: TRBV10-3; D: TRBD1; size: .; J: TRBJ1-2
CDR3: CASSLEGVYGYTF; DNA: TGTGCCAGCAGCTTGGAAGGGGTCTATGGCTACACCTTC; V: TRBV12-3/TRBV12-4; D: .; size: .; J: TRBJ1-2
CDR3: CASSPTNGGWETQYF; DNA: TGTGCCAGCAGTCCCACGAACGGGGGTTGGGAGACCCAGTACTTC; V: TRBV27; D: .; size: .; J: TRBJ2-5
CDR3: CASSLRTRGFVPQHF; DNA: TGTGCCAGCAGCTTAAGGACCAGGGGCTTCGTGCCCCAGCATTTT; V: TRBV5-8; D: .; size: .; J: TRBJ1-5
CDR3: CASSNYRITEAFF; DNA: TGTGCCAGCAGTAATTACAGGATCACTGAAGCTTTCTTT; V: TRBV6-5; D: .; size: .; J: TRBJ1-1
CDR3: CASSQIATTNEKLFF; DNA: TGCGCCAGCAGTCAAATAGCCACAACTAATGAAAAACTGTTTTTT; V: TRBV4-1; D: .; size: medium-sized; J: TRBJ1-4
CDR3: CASSPYGDSPLHF; DNA: TGTGCCAGCAGTCCTTACGGGGATTCACCCCTCCACTTT; V: TRBV6-5; D: .; size: .; J: TRBJ1-6
CDR3: CASRGVKTQYF; DNA: TGTGCCAGCCGGGGGGTTAAGACCCAGTACTTC; V: TRBV27; D: TRBD2; size: .; J: TRBJ2-5
CDR3: CASSLSSGGLNTIYF; DNA: TGTGCCAGCAGTTTATCGAGCGGAGGGTTGAACACCATATATTTT; V: TRBV27; D: .; size: .; J: TRBJ1-3
CDR3: CASSYPGLAGVRGNEQFF; DNA: TGTGCCAGCAGTTACCCGGGGCTAGCGGGAGTGCGGGGCAATGAGCAGTTCTTC; V: TRBV6-2/TRBV6-3; D: TRBD2; size: .; J: TRBJ2-1
CDR3: CASSQVDSGANVLTF; DNA: TGTGCCAGCAGCCAGGTAGACTCTGGGGCCAACGTCCTGACTTTC; V: TRBV3-1/TRBV3-2; D: .; size: .; J: TRBJ2-6
CDR3: CASSFWESSGNTIYF; DNA: TGTGCCAGCAGCTTTTGGGAGAGCTCTGGAAACACCATATATTTT; V: TRBV3-1/TRBV3-2; D: .; size: .; J: TRBJ1-3